One sample yielded the 19 T cell receptor beta chains listed below, sequenced in a study of blood T cells in healthy people across ages. Combining a sample-barcoded 5' primer with a J-beta primer mix, a second PCR ran for about 7 to 11 cycles. TCRdb reprocessed the 5' RACE reads via MiXCR and lists one record per CDR3 protein. The table includes about 1,500,000 distinct CDR3 sequences, 28% detected once. The sequencing input was blood. The receptors originated from a woman aged 25-40 years in good health.

The chain employs TRBV5-5 and TRBJ2-1; 8 bases match TRBD1. The germline V gene has CDR1 SGHKS and CDR2 YYEKEE (reference sequence). J lost 0 bases, V lost 3 bases, and 2 bases had no gene match. The CDR3 extends over 15 amino acids. CDR3 nucleotide sequence: TGTGCCAGCAGCTGGGACAGGAGCTCCTACAATGAGCAGTTCTTC. This encodes CASSWDRSSYNEQFF.

The chain is built from TRBV20-1 and TRBJ1-1; maybe TRBD1 (6 bases). The CDR3 extends over 15 amino acids. Per the germline V gene, CDR1 is DFQATT and CDR2 is SNEGSKA (reference sequence). Trimming stripped 0 bases from V and 1 base from J, with 12 bases between. This CDR3 reads CSAREGGQSNTEAFF. DNA for the CDR3: TGCAGTGCTAGAGAGGGAGGACAGTCGAACACTGAAGCTTTCTTT.

This clonotype has more than one count but fewer than ten. The rearrangement uses TRBV4-1 and TRBJ2-1; TRBD2 matches at 11 bases. CDR1 is MGHRA and CDR2 is YSYEKL in the germline V gene. CDR3 length equals 16 residues. The trim removed 4 bases at V and 5 bases at J, leaving 7 bases unmatched. CDR3 in DNA: TGCGCCAGCAGCCGCAAAGGGACTAGCGGTGACAATGAGCAGTTCTTC. Amino acids: CASSRKGTSGDNEQFF.

The table lists this clonotype with a few counts. This chain connects TRBV7-6 to TRBJ1-1; the D gene is possibly TRBD1 (6 bases). This CDR3 comprises 14 residues. V lost 3 bases and J 7 bases, leaving 15 bases between the germline ends. CDR1 and CDR2 (germline): SGHVS, FNYEAQ. CDR3 nucleotide sequence: TGTGCCAGCAGCTTCGTTCGGGGGCCTAATGAAGCTTTCTTT. It yields the protein CASSFVRGPNEAFF.

This clonotype showed up many times. V and J are TRBV5-5 and TRBJ2-1; 7 bases match TRBD1. V lost 4 bases, J lost 12 bases, and 10 bases stayed unmatched. Germline V lookup: CDR1 SGHKS, CDR2 YYEKEE (reference sequence). This CDR3 region has 13 residues. CDR3 in amino acids: CASSTDPGDRQFF. In DNA, the CDR3 is TGTGCCAGCAGCACTGATCCTGGGGACAGGCAGTTCTTC.

The CDR3 sequence is CASSTRTSYGYTF. For the CDR3, the DNA is TGCGCCAGCAGCACCCGGACGTCCTATGGCTACACCTTC. The V call is TRBV5-1, the J call TRBJ1-2, with D uncertain. The CDR3 is 13 residues long. Between the trimmed V and J ends, which lost 4 bases and 4 bases, there was a span of 11 bases. Germline-derived CDR1 and CDR2 are SGHRS and YFSETQ.

The CDR3 nucleotides are TGCAGTGCCCCTTGGATGAGGGGGGCCGGCTCCTACAATGAGCAGTTCTTC. As protein: CSAPWMRGAGSYNEQFF. The rearrangement joins TRBV20-1 to TRBJ2-1, with D perhaps given as TRBD1 or TRBD2 (6 bases each). V was pared by 6 bases and J by 0 bases, with 21 bases between. Germline CDR1 reads DFQATT; CDR2 reads SNEGSKA (reference sequence). The length of the CDR3 is 17 residues.

J is TRBJ2-1 and V is TRBV5-1; D call uncertain. The CDR3 runs to 12 residues. Trimming took off 4 bases at V and 9 bases at J, with 11 bases between the two ends. Germline V gives CDR1 SGHRS, CDR2 YFSETQ. CDR3 protein: CASSHLVGEQFF. The CDR3 coding sequence is TGCGCCAGCAGCCACCTAGTTGGTGAGCAGTTCTTC. The full variable domain, in which reference TRBV5-1 and TRBJ2-1 provide the parts outside the CDR3, is KAGVTQTPRYLIKTRGQQVTLSCSPISGHRSVSWYQQTPGQGLQFLFEYFSETQRNKGNFPGRFSGRQFSNSRSEMNVSTLELGDSALYLCASSHLVGEQFFGPGTRLTVL.

The rearrangement links TRBV7-9 to TRBJ1-1, with a weak D call TRBD1 (5 bases). The germline gives CDR1 SEHNR, CDR2 FQNEAQ (reference sequence). V dropped 7 bases and J dropped 2 bases, with 14 bases sitting between them. The CDR3 is made up of 14 amino acids. CDR3 in DNA: TGTGCCAGCACCCGATTCGGGGCTAACACTGAAGCTTTCTTT. Translation: CASTRFGANTEAFF. Together with reference TRBV7-9 and TRBJ1-1, the CDR3 gives the full variable domain: DTGVSQNPRHKITKRGQNVTFRCDPISEHNRLYWYRQTLGQGPEFLTYFQNEAQLEKSRLLSDRFSAERPKGSFSTLEIQRTEQGDSAMYLCASTRFGANTEAFFGQGTRLTVV.

The V and J genes are TRBV7-2 and TRBJ1-1; unclear D gene. V gave up 2 bases and J gave up 7 bases, with 8 bases separating them. The CDR3 is 12 residues long. From germline, CDR1 is SGHTA and CDR2 FQGNSA. CDR3 region: CASSLYLGEAFF. DNA for the CDR3: TGTGCCAGCAGCTTATATCTTGGTGAAGCTTTCTTT.

This clonotype was observed many times. The V gene is TRBV7-9, the J gene TRBJ2-7; D is uncertain. This CDR3 region has 13 residues. Germline V gives CDR1 SEHNR, CDR2 FQNEAQ (reference sequence). Deletions cut 1 base from V and 7 bases from J, with 11 bases between. CDR3 sequence reads: CASSLGFLGEQYF. Written as DNA, the CDR3 is TGTGCCAGCAGCTTAGGGTTCTTGGGAGAGCAGTACTTC. Complete variable domain (other parts from reference TRBV7-9 and TRBJ2-7): DTGVSQNPRHKITKRGQNVTFRCDPISEHNRLYWYRQTLGQGPEFLTYFQNEAQLEKSRLLSDRFSAERPKGSFSTLEIQRTEQGDSAMYLCASSLGFLGEQYFGPGTRLTVT.

This clonotype has just a few counts. V and J are TRBV7-9 and TRBJ2-7; 12 positions agree with TRBD1. The V gene end was trimmed by 5 bases and the J gene end by 7 bases; junction bases not matched to a gene: 12. The CDR3 runs 16 residues. Germline values: CDR1 SEHNR, CDR2 FQNEAQ (reference sequence). This CDR3 reads CASSLSPGQGAGEQYF. CDR3 sequence (DNA): TGTGCCAGCAGCCTCAGTCCGGGACAGGGGGCGGGGGAGCAGTACTTC.

In its sample, this clonotype was seen a few times. The V gene is TRBV12-3 or TRBV12-4, the J gene TRBJ2-2, with 12 positions matching TRBD2. Germline trimming cut 6 bases from V and 6 bases from J; bases unmatched to any gene: 5. This CDR3 region has 15 residues. The CDR3 is CASRSSGGAAGELFF. The CDR3 coding sequence is TGTGCCAGCAGATCTAGCGGGGGGGCCGCCGGGGAGCTGTTTTTT.

This clonotype was counted at least ten times. The J gene is TRBJ2-5, the V gene TRBV3-1, with 9 bases lining up with TRBD1. The CDR3 runs to 13 residues. V lost 4 bases and J lost 11; bases outside the gene matches: 8. Germline loops: CDR1 LGHDT, CDR2 YNNKEL (reference sequence). The CDR3 loop is CASSPSGQGSQYF. CDR3 DNA sequence: TGTGCCAGCAGCCCCTCCGGACAGGGGAGTCAGTACTTC.

About this clonotype itself: A read error is possible here, since a much larger clone lies one base away. The conserved closing phenylalanine or tryptophan is absent in this CDR3, likely reflecting a read error. The rearrangement uses TRBV29-1 and TRBJ2-4; tentative D call: TRBD2 (6 bases). V lost 3 bases and J lost 13, with 22 bases in between. The CDR3 extends over 14 amino acids. Germline CDR1 SQVTM, CDR2 ANQGSEA. The DNA of the CDR3 is TGCAGCGTTGACGTGACTAGGGGTTCGTGGGAGCAGTACTTA. It encodes CSVDVTRGSWEQYL.

The rearrangement uses TRBV28 and TRBJ1-2, with D possibly TRBD1 on 6 matching bases. The CDR3 loop spans 17 amino acids. Per the germline V gene, CDR1 is MDHEN and CDR2 is SYDVKM. The ends were cut back, 5 bases at V and 4 bases at J, with 23 bases in the middle. Here the CDR3 reads CASSLPTEGQRFYGYTF. The CDR3 nucleotides are TGTGCCAGCAGTCTCCCCACCGAAGGACAGCGATTCTATGGCTACACCTTC.

Details on this clonotype: Since a much larger clone is just one base distant, this may be a read error. This chain uses TRBV29-1 with TRBJ1-2; a weak D match, TRBD1 (5 bases). V was clipped by 3 bases and J by 7 bases, with 12 bases between them. The CDR3 extends over 12 amino acids. Germline V gene lookup returns CDR1 SQVTM and CDR2 ANQGSEA. The CDR3 nucleotides are TGCAGCGTTGACAGGGAGGTCTGTGGCTACACCTTC. Encoded protein: CSVDREVCGYTF.

The chain joins TRBV7-2 to TRBJ2-7; 15 nucleotides align to TRBD2. Germline V gene sequence: CDR1 SGHTA, CDR2 FQGNSA. V dropped 4 bases and J dropped 3; count of bases not matched to a gene: 4. The CDR3 spans 16 residues. The CDR3 protein is CASSSGLAGGNYEQYF. CDR3 coding DNA: TGTGCCAGCAGCTCGGGACTAGCGGGAGGAAACTACGAGCAGTACTTC. The full variable domain, completed using reference TRBV7-2 and TRBJ2-7, is GAGVSQSPSNKVTEKGKDVELRCDPISGHTALYWYRQSLGQGLEFLIYFQGNSAPDKSGLPSDRFSAERTGGSVSTLTIQRTQQEDSAVYLCASSSGLAGGNYEQYFGPGTRLTVT.

The chain carries TRBV4-3 and TRBJ2-7; D unclear. The CDR3 sequence is 14 residues long. Trimming cost V 4 bases and J 6 bases, with 16 bases left between them. Germline CDR1 reads LGHNA; CDR2 reads YSLEER. The CDR3 DNA follows: TGCGCCAGCAGCCGAGAAGGTTCAGGCAGCGAGCAGTACTTC. Protein sequence: CASSREGSGSEQYF.